These 18 T cell receptor beta chains were sequenced from one sample in a study of T cell changes during pregnancy in multiple sclerosis. Clones were sequenced by immunoSEQ multiplex PCR, and TCRdb holds only the in-frame ones, with some missing. The table records fewer than 15,000 clones, around nine tenths of them present only once. Material: CD8+ T cells from peripheral blood mononuclear cells, obtained in the first trimester of pregnancy. These receptors all come from a female donor with multiple sclerosis, enrolled in a pregnancy study.

The rearrangement uses TRBV10-3 and TRBJ2-3; the D gene is possibly TRBD2 (7 bases). Germline loops: CDR1 ENHRY, CDR2 SYGVKD. The V end was cut by 0 bases, the J end by 4 bases, with 11 bases between. The CDR3 runs 15 residues. CDR3 amino acids: CAISESEGGPDTQYF. The DNA of the CDR3 is TGTGCCATCAGTGAGTCGGAGGGGGGGCCAGATACGCAGTATTTT.

This chain links TRBV9 with TRBJ1-2, with 10 bases lining up with TRBD1. The CDR3 is 14 residues long. J was trimmed by 6 bases and V by 4 bases; bases with no gene match: 6. In germline, CDR1 is SGDLS, CDR2 YYNGEE. In nucleotides, the CDR3 is TGTGCCAGCAGCCCGACAGGGGGCTGGGATGGCTACACCTTC. Translated: CASSPTGGWDGYTF.

This clone was seen a single time. V is TRBV6-4 and J is TRBJ2-2; possible D gene TRBD2, 5 bases. The CDR3 spans 15 residues. Trimming removed 5 bases from V and 1 base from J, with 11 bases in between. Germline V CDR1 and CDR2: MRHNA, SNTAGT. The CDR3 spells CASSINGENTGELFF. The CDR3 DNA reads as TGTGCCAGCAGTATTAACGGGGAGAACACCGGGGAGCTGTTTTTT.

The V and J genes are TRBV4-3 and TRBJ2-7; maybe TRBD1 (6 bases). Deletions cut 2 bases from V and 3 bases from J, with 11 bases between. From germline, CDR1 is LGHNA and CDR2 YSLEER. The length of the CDR3 is 14 residues. CDR3 bases: TGCGCCAGCAGCCAATGGACAGATTACTACGAGCAGTACTTC. Translated: CASSQWTDYYEQYF.

The chain couples TRBV5-4 to TRBJ2-2, with 12 positions matching TRBD2. CDR1 and CDR2 from the germline V gene are SGHNT and YYREEE (reference sequence). This CDR3 has 18 residues. Trimming took 4 bases from V and 4 from J; bases not matched to a gene: 11. CDR3 in amino acids: CASSQGAGLAGPTGELFF. CDR3 sequence (DNA): TGTGCCAGCAGCCAGGGGGCCGGACTAGCGGGGCCCACCGGGGAGCTGTTTTTT.

The chain carries TRBV2 and TRBJ2-5, with 9 bases aligning to TRBD1. V lost 6 bases and J lost 4; bases outside the gene matches: 12. CDR1 SNHLY and CDR2 FYNNEI come from the germline V gene. This CDR3 comprises 16 residues. Written as DNA, the CDR3 is TGTGCCAGCAGCCCGCCGACCGGGACAGGGATAGAGACCCAGTACTTC. Amino acid sequence: CASSPPTGTGIETQYF.

The V call is TRBV7-9, the J call TRBJ2-7, with TRBD1 as a possible D gene (6 bases). Trimming removed 4 bases from V and 5 bases from J, with 18 bases in between. CDR3 length: 15 residues. From germline, CDR1 is SEHNR and CDR2 FQNEAQ (reference sequence). For the CDR3, the DNA is TGTGCCAGCAGCTCACCAAATACAGGGTTCAACGAGCAGTACTTC. This encodes CASSSPNTGFNEQYF.

The rearrangement joins TRBV15 to TRBJ1-3, with 8 bases identical to TRBD1. Germline V gives CDR1 LNHNV, CDR2 YYDKDF (reference sequence). There are 16 residues in the CDR3. V trimming: 3 bases; J trimming: 1 base; junction bases outside the gene matches: 5. Written as DNA, the CDR3 is TGTGCCACCAGCAGGTCAAGGACAGGGTCTGGAAACACCATATATTTT. Its protein is CATSRSRTGSGNTIYF.

Remarks on this clone: Other DNA sequences in this specimen translate into the identical CDR3. V and J are TRBV6-4 and TRBJ2-3, with 10 nucleotides matching TRBD2. The germline V gene has CDR1 MRHNA and CDR2 SNTAGT. Trimming at V came to 0 bases and at J to 2 bases, leaving 2 bases not matched to a gene. This CDR3 comprises 16 residues. The CDR3, as DNA: TGTGCCAGCAGTGACTCGAGCGGGGGGGCCACAGATACGCAGTATTTT. It translates to CASSDSSGGATDTQYF.

The V and J genes are TRBV27 and TRBJ2-7, with 7 bases matching TRBD1. The CDR3 has 16 amino acids. Germline lookup yields CDR1 MNHEY and CDR2 SMNVEV (reference sequence). V was clipped by 5 bases and J by 2 bases; unmatched bases: 12. The CDR3 region has the DNA TGTGCCAGCAGTCTGGGGGTGGGACAGCTCGCCTACGAGCAGTACTTC. Its protein is CASSLGVGQLAYEQYF.

The chain is built from TRBV5-4 and TRBJ2-1, with 12 positions matching TRBD2. Germline-derived CDR1 and CDR2 are SGHNT and YYREEE (reference sequence). With 0 bases clipped from V and 4 bases from J, the junction kept 5 bases outside the gene matches. This CDR3 has 17 residues. The DNA for the CDR3 is TGTGCCAGCAGCTTGGGGACTAGCGGGGTGGGTTACAATGAGCAGTTCTTC. Protein product: CASSLGTSGVGYNEQFF.

The V gene is TRBV5-5, the J gene TRBJ1-2, with TRBD1 matching 7 bases. Per germline, CDR1 SGHKS and CDR2 YYEKEE (reference sequence). The V segment lost 1 base and the J segment 4 bases; nucleotides outside the gene matches: 7. This CDR3 has 15 residues. In nucleotides, the CDR3 is TGTGCCAGCAGCTTGCCACAGGGGTCCTTCTATGGCTACACCTTC. It yields the protein CASSLPQGSFYGYTF.

The chain carries TRBV30 and TRBJ1-2, with D possibly TRBD1 on 5 matching bases. The germline V gene has CDR1 GTSNPN and CDR2 SVGIG (reference sequence). V lost 2 bases and J 3 bases, leaving 16 bases between the germline ends. The length of the CDR3 is 15 residues. The CDR3 region is CAWSKPAGGDYGYTF. The CDR3, as DNA: TGTGCCTGGAGTAAGCCTGCCGGGGGGGACTATGGCTACACCTTC.

The rearrangement joins TRBV19 to TRBJ1-5; perhaps TRBD1 as D (5 bases). CDR1 is LNHDA, CDR2 SQIVND, per germline (reference sequence). This CDR3 region has 14 residues. Trimming stripped 9 bases from V and 4 bases from J, with 16 bases between. The DNA for the CDR3 is TGTGCCAGCCGATTAGGGGATGGAAATCAGCCCCAGCATTTT. Its translation: CASRLGDGNQPQHF.

This chain links TRBV6-1 with TRBJ1-4; maybe TRBD1 (5 bases). Deletions cut 4 bases from V and 3 bases from J, with 9 bases between. Germline V gene data show CDR1 as MNHNS and CDR2 as SASEGT. The CDR3 totals 14 residues. CDR3 bases: TGTGCCAGCAGTGGTGACAGCCCTAATGAAAAACTGTTTTTT. Encoded protein: CASSGDSPNEKLFF.

The V and J genes are TRBV30 and TRBJ1-2; D may be TRBD1 (5 bases). The V gene's germline CDR1 is GTSNPN and CDR2 SVGIG (reference sequence). Trimming shortened V by 3 bases and J by 5 bases, and 22 bases separated the two germline ends. This CDR3 is built from 16 residues. The DNA of the CDR3 is TGTGCCTGGAGCAATGATATAAATGTAGGGGAATATGGCTACACCTTC. Protein product: CAWSNDINVGEYGYTF.

V usage is TRBV19 and J usage is TRBJ1-1, with D unresolved. The germline gives CDR1 LNHDA, CDR2 SQIVND (reference sequence). V gave up 1 base and J gave up 1 base, with 10 bases separating them. The CDR3 spans 15 residues. CDR3 sequence: CASSIVPTGNTEAFF. The CDR3 coding sequence is TGTGCCAGTAGTATAGTTCCCACCGGGAACACTGAAGCTTTCTTT. The whole variable domain, remainder taken from reference TRBV19 and TRBJ1-1, is DGGITQSPKYLFRKEGQNVTLSCEQNLNHDAMYWYRQDPGQGLRLIYYSQIVNDFQKGDIAEGYSVSREKKESFPLTVTSAQKNPTAFYLCASSIVPTGNTEAFFGQGTRLTVV.

The chain links TRBV7-2 to TRBJ1-5, with D possibly matching TRBD1 (5 bases). Germline V gene data show CDR1 as SGHTA and CDR2 as FQGNSA. This CDR3 region has 15 residues. Trimming cost V 5 bases and J 3 bases, with 14 bases left between them. As DNA, the CDR3 is TGTGCCAGCAGCCCGGAGTGGGACTACAATCAGCCCCAGCATTTT. Translated: CASSPEWDYNQPQHF.